This TCR beta chain originates from a study of T cells expressing NK-cell markers. Reanalyzing the 5' RACE reads, TCRdb keeps one entry per CDR3 protein, without DNA. Here the sample table reports some 450,000 distinct CDR3 sequences. With respect to this clonotype: Its antigen is as yet unknown.

The V gene's germline CDR1 is SGHVS and CDR2 FNYEAQ. This CDR3 is 16 amino acids long. General study findings and limits: Dominant NKG2C+ clonotypes accounted for 1.0-7.0% of CD8+ T cells in more than five donors.

Sample: blood T cells: a sorted CD56 or NKG2C T cell subset, CD4+ or CD8+ T cells, or bulk PBMC T cells (not recorded which). The rearrangement links TRBV7-6 to TRBJ1-2. This TCR derives from a woman between 18 and 70 years old in good health. This CDR3 reads CASSLELGGQGYCYTF.